What follows describes a single TCR beta chain. Trimming at V came to 5 bases and at J to 3 bases, leaving 6 bases not matched to a gene. Germline values: CDR1 DFQATT, CDR2 SNEGSKA (reference sequence). The CDR3 spans 13 residues. This record belongs to a study of HIV-infected patients and healthy controls. Each CDR3 protein is one row after TCRdb ran MiXCR on the 5' RACE reads. The table records 65,000 to 70,000 distinct CDR3 sequences, approximately 16% of them present only once. The sequenced sample consisted of CD4+ T cells from blood. V and J are TRBV20-1 and TRBJ2-7; 8 positions match TRBD2. The origin of this receptor is a human donor in good health. The CDR3 loop reads CSAPRAGDYEQYF. The CDR3 region has the DNA TGCAGTGCTCCAAGAGCGGGGGACTACGAGCAGTACTTC.